The 22 T cell receptor beta chains listed next were all sequenced from one sample in a study of blood T cell repertoires in COVID-19 (dated by TCRdb to 2020 to 2022). Libraries came from the immunoSEQ multiplex PCR assay. The table comes from immuneACCESS by way of TCRdb, which keeps in-frame sequences with V and J called. Part of the clones is missing from these tables; in studies checked, under half for an unresolved V gene and the rest for unknown reasons. The table for this sample lists 150,000 or so clones; approximately 87% of them were counted only once. Jointly, the top ten make up 1.2% of the sample. Sequenced: PBMCs or T cells enriched from blood (not recorded which). These receptors originate from a woman under 40 with acute COVID-19.

As regards this clone: Distinct nucleotide sequences in the sample also encode this CDR3. The chain links TRBV5-1 to TRBJ2-1; 8 bases fit TRBD2. With V trimmed by 2 bases and J by 3 bases, 1 base remained unmatched. Germline V CDR1 and CDR2: SGHRS, YFSETQ. The CDR3 spans 14 residues. The CDR3 protein is CASSLAGVYNEQFF. The CDR3 DNA sequence: TGCGCCAGCAGCTTAGCGGGGGTCTACAATGAGCAGTTCTTC.

The chain couples TRBV6-2 or TRBV6-3 to TRBJ1-5; 8 bases are a match to TRBD1. Germline V gives CDR1 MNHEY, CDR2 SVGEGT. With 5 bases clipped from V and 2 bases from J, the junction kept 2 bases outside the gene matches. CDR3 length equals 14 residues. The CDR3 nucleotides are TGTGCCAGCAGTCTGACAGGGGGCAATCAGCCCCAGCATTTT. Translation: CASSLTGGNQPQHF.

The chain joins TRBV6-5 to TRBJ2-2; tentatively, D is TRBD1 (5 bases). The CDR3 spans 16 residues. From germline, CDR1 is MNHEY and CDR2 SVGAGI. The V and J ends lost 0 bases and 2 bases respectively, with 10 bases between them. DNA for the CDR3: TGTGCCAGCAGTTACTCGACCCAGGGCAACACCGGGGAGCTGTTTTTT. Protein product: CASSYSTQGNTGELFF.

The chain couples TRBV10-2 to TRBJ1-2; 8 positions agree with TRBD1. Trimming cost V 0 bases and J 4 bases; bases outside gene matches: 13. The CDR3 covers 18 residues. Germline-derived CDR1 and CDR2 are WSHSY and SAAADI. The CDR3 DNA follows: TGCGCCAGCAGTGAGTCCGAAATGAACCTCCAGGGGGCCTATGGCTACACCTTC. It yields the protein CASSESEMNLQGAYGYTF.

This chain uses TRBV19 with TRBJ2-7; 7 bases map to TRBD2. Trimming cost V 7 bases and J 5 bases; bases outside gene matches: 14. CDR3 length: 15 residues. Germline CDR1 reads LNHDA; CDR2 reads SQIVND (reference sequence). CDR3 protein: CASKNVEGGPHEQYF. Here the CDR3 DNA reads TGTGCCAGTAAAAACGTCGAGGGAGGGCCTCACGAGCAGTACTTC.

J is TRBJ1-1 and V is TRBV28; D remains ambiguous. The V gene lost 7 bases and the J gene lost 3 bases, with 12 bases spanning the gap. This CDR3 has 13 residues. Germline CDR1 MDHEN, CDR2 SYDVKM. The CDR3 nucleotides are TGTGCCAGCATCCCTACGGGTTACACTGAAGCTTTCTTT. It yields the protein CASIPTGYTEAFF. The entire variable domain, with the rest obtained from reference TRBV28 and TRBJ1-1, is as follows: DVKVTQSSRYLVKRTGEKVFLECVQDMDHENMFWYRQDPGLGLRLIYFSYDVKMKEKGDIPEGYSVSREKKERFSLILESASTNQTSMYLCASIPTGYTEAFFGQGTRLTVV.

The sample holds one count of this clone. The chain couples TRBV6-5 to TRBJ2-1; 12 bases fit TRBD2. This CDR3 is built from 15 residues. CDR1 MNHEY and CDR2 SVGAGI come from the germline V gene. V dropped 8 bases and J dropped 6; count of bases not matched to a gene: 8. CDR3 loop: CASGSSGRASNEQFF. DNA of the CDR3: TGTGCCAGCGGATCTAGCGGGAGGGCTTCCAATGAGCAGTTCTTC.

This chain joins TRBV19 and TRBJ2-1, with 14 bases aligning to TRBD2. The junction had 12 bases not matched to a gene; V was cut back by 2 bases and J by 9 bases. CDR3 length: 18 residues. CDR1 LNHDA and CDR2 SQIVND come from the germline V gene (reference sequence). This CDR3 is CASSIKGGLAGERGEQFF. The CDR3 DNA follows: TGTGCCAGTAGTATAAAAGGGGGACTAGCGGGAGAGAGGGGTGAGCAGTTCTTC.

The J gene is TRBJ2-5, the V gene TRBV28, with 7 bases that match TRBD1. The CDR3 sequence is 13 residues long. Trimming at V came to 2 bases and at J to 4 bases, leaving 1 base not matched to a gene. The V gene's germline CDR1 is MDHEN and CDR2 SYDVKM. The CDR3 loop reads CASSLKGAETQYF. In nucleotides, the CDR3 is TGTGCCAGCAGTTTAAAGGGGGCAGAGACCCAGTACTTC.

The chain employs TRBV7-9 and TRBJ2-7; TRBD1 aligns across 11 bases. The CDR3 is 14 amino acids. The germline gives CDR1 SEHNR, CDR2 FQNEAQ (reference sequence). V gave up 5 bases and J gave up 2 bases; unmatched junction bases: 2. CDR3 in DNA: TGTGCCAGCAGCCCGGGACAGGGGGCCTACGAGCAGTACTTC. Translated, it gives CASSPGQGAYEQYF.

This rearrangement joins TRBV7-2 to TRBJ1-5; 7 bases line up with TRBD1. From germline, CDR1 is SGHTA and CDR2 FQGNSA. V trimming: 5 bases; J trimming: 3 bases; junction bases outside the gene matches: 7. There are 15 residues in the CDR3. In DNA, the CDR3 is TGTGCCAGCAGCGAACGGACAGGCATCAATCAGCCCCAGCATTTT. Translating it yields CASSERTGINQPQHF.

The V call is TRBV6-2 or TRBV6-3, the J call TRBJ1-2; D may be TRBD1 (6 bases). The CDR3 contains 15 residues. V was pared by 2 bases and J by 0 bases, with 10 bases between. The germline CDR1 and CDR2 sequences are MNHEY and SVGEGT. CDR3 loop: CASSYPGQPNYGYTF. The CDR3 coding sequence is TGTGCCAGCAGTTACCCGGGACAACCTAACTATGGCTACACCTTC.

Written as DNA, the CDR3 is TGCGCCAGCAGCTTGGTACTAGCGGGAACCTACAATGAGCAGTTCTTC. Its protein product is CASSLVLAGTYNEQFF. The chain is built from TRBV5-1 and TRBJ2-1; TRBD2 matches at 10 bases. V trimming: 0 bases; J trimming: 2 bases; junction bases outside the gene matches: 2. The CDR3 sequence is 16 residues long. Germline V gene sequence: CDR1 SGHRS, CDR2 YFSETQ.

The chain recombines TRBV7-2 with TRBJ1-4; no firm D call. V lost 5 bases to trimming and J lost 6 bases, with 10 bases between them. CDR1 SGHTA and CDR2 FQGNSA come from the germline V gene. The CDR3 extends over 13 amino acids. Written as DNA, the CDR3 is TGTGCCAGCAGCGCCGGGTCCTATGAAAAACTGTTTTTT. Encoded protein: CASSAGSYEKLFF.

In this sample, this clone turned up a few times. J is TRBJ2-1 and V is TRBV6-5; TRBD1 matches 8 bases. CDR3 length: 14 amino acids. The trim removed 6 bases at V and 8 bases at J, leaving 9 bases unmatched. Germline CDR1 is MNHEY and CDR2 is SVGAGI. The CDR3 sequence is CASRAGTGGDEQFF. The DNA of the CDR3 is TGTGCCAGCAGGGCCGGGACAGGCGGCGATGAGCAGTTCTTC.

The chain recombines TRBV30 with TRBJ1-1; D is perhaps TRBD1 (6 bases). The CDR3 extends over 13 amino acids. Germline loops: CDR1 GTSNPN, CDR2 SVGIG (reference sequence). V was cut by 5 bases and J by 5 bases, with 15 bases left in between. The CDR3 reads CAWEPARGTEAFF. The CDR3 coding sequence is TGTGCCTGGGAGCCGGCAAGGGGGACTGAAGCTTTCTTT.

The chain is built from TRBV28 and TRBJ2-7, with 7 nucleotides matching TRBD1. Germline V gene sequence: CDR1 MDHEN, CDR2 SYDVKM. The ends lost 7 bases at V and 2 bases at J; junction bases unmatched: 2. This CDR3 has 12 amino acids. The CDR3 region is CASNRGPYEQYF. In nucleotides, the CDR3 is TGTGCCAGCAACAGGGGACCCTACGAGCAGTACTTC.

The chain uses TRBV28 and TRBJ2-5; TRBD1 matches 7 bases. V lost 1 base and J lost 1; bases outside the gene matches: 12. The germline V gene encodes CDR1 MDHEN and CDR2 SYDVKM. This CDR3 contains 18 residues. CDR3 in amino acids: CASSLLGYETGVQETQYF. CDR3 bases: TGTGCCAGCAGTTTATTAGGATACGAAACAGGGGTCCAAGAGACCCAGTACTTC.

The chain combines TRBV5-1 with TRBJ1-4, with 9 bases aligning to TRBD1. Germline V gives CDR1 SGHRS, CDR2 YFSETQ. J gave up 7 bases and V 4 bases, and 5 bases lay outside the gene matches. CDR3 length: 14 residues. This CDR3 reads CASSAGQGSEKLFF. CDR3 nucleotide sequence: TGCGCCAGCAGCGCTGGACAGGGGAGTGAAAAACTGTTTTTT.

The chain employs TRBV25-1 and TRBJ2-1; D uncertain. V lost 3 bases and J lost 4, with 4 bases in between. The CDR3 has 12 residues. In germline, CDR1 is MGHDK, CDR2 SYGVNS. CDR3 nucleotide sequence: TGTGCCAGCAGTGACCCTTACAATGAGCAGTTCTTC. Translation gives CASSDPYNEQFF.

With regard to this clone: Other DNA sequences in the sample encode the same CDR3. CDR3 sequence (DNA): TGCGCCAGCAGCTTGGACCCCGGCTACGAGCAGTACTTC. Residues: CASSLDPGYEQYF. The chain joins TRBV5-1 to TRBJ2-7; D is unresolved. V shed 0 bases and J shed 3 bases, with 7 bases lying between them. Per germline, CDR1 SGHRS and CDR2 YFSETQ. The CDR3 spans 13 residues.

The chain combines TRBV6-2 or TRBV6-3 with TRBJ1-6, with D maybe TRBD1 (6 bases). This CDR3 has 16 amino acids. The ends were cut back, 1 base at V and 8 bases at J, with 15 bases in the middle. Germline CDR1 reads MNHEY; CDR2 reads SVGEGT. Written as DNA, the CDR3 is TGTGCCAGCAGTTACTGGGGGCCAGGGCGCGATTCACCCCTCCACTTT. It codes for CASSYWGPGRDSPLHF.